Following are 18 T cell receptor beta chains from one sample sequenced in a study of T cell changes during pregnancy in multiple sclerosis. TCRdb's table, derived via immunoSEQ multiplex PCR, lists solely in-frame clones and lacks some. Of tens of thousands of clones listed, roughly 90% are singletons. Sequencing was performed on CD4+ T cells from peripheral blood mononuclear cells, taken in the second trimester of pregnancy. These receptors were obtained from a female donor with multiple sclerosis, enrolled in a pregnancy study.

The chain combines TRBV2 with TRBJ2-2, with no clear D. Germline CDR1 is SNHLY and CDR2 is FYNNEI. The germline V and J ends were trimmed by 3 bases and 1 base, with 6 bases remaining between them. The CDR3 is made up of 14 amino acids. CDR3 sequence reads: CASSEERNTGELFF. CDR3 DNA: TGTGCCAGCAGTGAGGAGCGGAACACCGGGGAGCTGTTTTTT.

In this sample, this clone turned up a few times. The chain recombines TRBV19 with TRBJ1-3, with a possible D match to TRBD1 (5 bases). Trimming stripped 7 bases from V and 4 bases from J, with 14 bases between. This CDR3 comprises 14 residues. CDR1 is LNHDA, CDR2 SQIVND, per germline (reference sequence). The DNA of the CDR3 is TGTGCCAGTAATTACGGGGGAGGAGGAAACACCATATATTTT. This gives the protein CASNYGGGGNTIYF.

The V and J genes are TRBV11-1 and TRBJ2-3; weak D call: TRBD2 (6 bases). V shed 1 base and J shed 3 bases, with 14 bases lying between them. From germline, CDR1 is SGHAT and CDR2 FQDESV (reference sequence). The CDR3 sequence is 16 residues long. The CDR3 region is CASSLGTGALTDTQYF. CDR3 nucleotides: TGTGCCAGCAGCTTAGGTACGGGAGCCCTTACAGATACGCAGTATTTT. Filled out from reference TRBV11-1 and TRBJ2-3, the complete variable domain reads EAEVAQSPRYKITEKSQAVAFWCDPISGHATLYWYRQILGQGPELLVQFQDESVVDDSQLPKDRFSAERLKGVDSTLKIQPAELGDSAMYLCASSLGTGALTDTQYFGPGTRLTVL.

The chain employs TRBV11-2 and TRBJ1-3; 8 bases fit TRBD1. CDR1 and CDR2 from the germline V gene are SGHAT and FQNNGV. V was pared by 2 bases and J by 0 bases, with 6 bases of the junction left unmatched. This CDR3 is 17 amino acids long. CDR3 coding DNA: TGTGCCAGCAGCTTATTTGCAGGACAGGGCTCTGGAAACACCATATATTTT. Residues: CASSLFAGQGSGNTIYF. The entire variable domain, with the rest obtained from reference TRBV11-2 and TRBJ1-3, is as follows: EAGVAQSPRYKIIEKRQSVAFWCNPISGHATLYWYQQILGQGPKLLIQFQNNGVVDDSQLPKDRFSAERLKGVDSTLKIQPAKLEDSAVYLCASSLFAGQGSGNTIYFGEGSWLTVV.

CDR3 amino acids: CASSSQAGVIIAGELFF. CDR3 in DNA: TGTGCCAGTAGTAGTCAAGCGGGAGTGATTATCGCCGGGGAGCTGTTTTTT. The chain couples TRBV19 to TRBJ2-2, with 8 positions matching TRBD2. Germline CDR1 reads LNHDA; CDR2 reads SQIVND (reference sequence). The CDR3 spans 17 residues. Trimming removed 4 bases from V and 6 bases from J; junction bases left unmatched: 13.

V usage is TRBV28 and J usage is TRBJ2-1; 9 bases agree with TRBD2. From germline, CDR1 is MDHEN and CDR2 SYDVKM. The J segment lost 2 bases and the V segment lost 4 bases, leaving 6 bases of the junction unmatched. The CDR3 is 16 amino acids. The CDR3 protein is CASSSTLAGTYNEQFF. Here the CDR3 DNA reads TGTGCCAGCAGTTCCACTCTAGCGGGGACCTACAATGAGCAGTTCTTC.

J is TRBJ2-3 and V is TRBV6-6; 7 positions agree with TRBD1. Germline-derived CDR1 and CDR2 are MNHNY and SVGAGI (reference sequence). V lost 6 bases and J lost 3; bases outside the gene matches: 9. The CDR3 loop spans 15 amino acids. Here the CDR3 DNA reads TGTGCCAGCAGCCGACAGGGCGTTCGTACAGATACGCAGTATTTT. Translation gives CASSRQGVRTDTQYF.

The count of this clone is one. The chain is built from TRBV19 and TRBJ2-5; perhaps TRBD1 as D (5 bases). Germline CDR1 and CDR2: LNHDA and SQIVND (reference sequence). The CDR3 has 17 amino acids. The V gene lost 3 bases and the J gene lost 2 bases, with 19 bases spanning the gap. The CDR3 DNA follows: TGTGCCAGTAGTATTTCCAGACATATGACAGTTCAAGAGACCCAGTACTTC. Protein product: CASSISRHMTVQETQYF.

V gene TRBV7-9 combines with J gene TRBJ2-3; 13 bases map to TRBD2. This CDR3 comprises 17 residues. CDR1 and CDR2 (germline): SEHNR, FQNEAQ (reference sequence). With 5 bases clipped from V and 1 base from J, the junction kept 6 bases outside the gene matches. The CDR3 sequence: CASSLWTSGRGTDTQYF. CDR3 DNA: TGTGCCAGCAGCCTCTGGACTAGCGGGAGAGGCACAGATACGCAGTATTTT.

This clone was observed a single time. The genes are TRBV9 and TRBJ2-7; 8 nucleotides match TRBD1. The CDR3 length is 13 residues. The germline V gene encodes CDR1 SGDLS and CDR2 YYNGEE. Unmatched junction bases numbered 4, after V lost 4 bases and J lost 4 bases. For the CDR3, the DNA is TGTGCCAGCAGCTTAGGACAGGGATACGAGCAGTACTTC. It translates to CASSLGQGYEQYF. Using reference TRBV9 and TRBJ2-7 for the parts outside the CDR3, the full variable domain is DSGVTQTPKHLITATGQRVTLRCSPRSGDLSVYWYQQSLDQGLQFLIQYYNGEERAKGNILERFSAQQFPDLHSELNLSSLELGDSALYFCASSLGQGYEQYFGPGTRLTVT.

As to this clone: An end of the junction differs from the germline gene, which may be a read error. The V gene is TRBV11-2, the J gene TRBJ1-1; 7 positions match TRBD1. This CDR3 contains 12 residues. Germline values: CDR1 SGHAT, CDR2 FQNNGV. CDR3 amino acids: CASSTDRANLQF. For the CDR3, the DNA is TGTGCCAGCAGTACAGACAGGGCGAATCTACAATTT.

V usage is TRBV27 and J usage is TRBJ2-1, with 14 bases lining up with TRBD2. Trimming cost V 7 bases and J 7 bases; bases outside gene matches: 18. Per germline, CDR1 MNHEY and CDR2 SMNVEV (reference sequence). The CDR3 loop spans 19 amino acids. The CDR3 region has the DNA TGTGCCAGCAAAAGGTGGGGACTAGCGGGAGACAGTAGGGGGAATGAGCAGTTCTTC. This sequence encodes CASKRWGLAGDSRGNEQFF.

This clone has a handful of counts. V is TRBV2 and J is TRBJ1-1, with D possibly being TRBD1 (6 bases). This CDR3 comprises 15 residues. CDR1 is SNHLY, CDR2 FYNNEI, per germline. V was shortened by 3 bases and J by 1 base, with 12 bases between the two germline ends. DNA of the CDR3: TGTGCCAGCAGTGAGCGAGGGACACGGAACACTGAAGCTTTCTTT. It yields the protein CASSERGTRNTEAFF.

The CDR3 DNA reads TGTGCCACCCACTCTGGGGCCAACGTCCTGACTTTC. It codes for CATHSGANVLTF. The rearrangement joins TRBV2 to TRBJ2-6, with no clear D. CDR1 SNHLY and CDR2 FYNNEI come from the germline V gene. V was clipped by 10 bases and J by 0 bases, with 4 bases between them. This CDR3 is built from 12 residues.

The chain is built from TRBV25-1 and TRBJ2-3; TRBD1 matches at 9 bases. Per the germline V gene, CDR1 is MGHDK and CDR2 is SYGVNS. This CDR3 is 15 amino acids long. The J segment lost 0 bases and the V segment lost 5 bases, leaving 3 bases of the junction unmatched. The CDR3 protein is CASSKQGASTDTQYF. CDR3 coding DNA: TGTGCCAGCAGTAAACAGGGGGCCAGCACAGATACGCAGTATTTT. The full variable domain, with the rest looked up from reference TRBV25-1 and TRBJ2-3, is EADIYQTPRYLVIGTGKKITLECSQTMGHDKMYWYQQDPGMELHLIHYSYGVNSTEKGDLSSESTVSRIRTEHFPLTLESARPSHTSQYLCASSKQGASTDTQYFGPGTRLTVL.

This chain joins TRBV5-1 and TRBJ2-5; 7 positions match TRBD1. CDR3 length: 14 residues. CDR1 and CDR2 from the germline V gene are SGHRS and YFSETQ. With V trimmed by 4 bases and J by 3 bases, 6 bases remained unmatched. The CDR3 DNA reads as TGCGCCAGCAGCCCGACAGGGTTGAAAGAGACCCAGTACTTC. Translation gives CASSPTGLKETQYF.

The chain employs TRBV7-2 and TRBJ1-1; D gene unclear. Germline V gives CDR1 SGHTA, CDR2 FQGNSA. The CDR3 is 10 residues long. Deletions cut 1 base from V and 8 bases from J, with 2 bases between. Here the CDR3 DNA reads TGTGCCAGCAGCTTAGTAGAAGCTTTCTTT. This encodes CASSLVEAFF.

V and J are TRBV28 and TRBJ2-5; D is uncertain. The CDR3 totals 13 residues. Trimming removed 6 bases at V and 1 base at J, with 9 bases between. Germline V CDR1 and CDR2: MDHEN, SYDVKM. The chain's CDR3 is CASRPTGQETQYF. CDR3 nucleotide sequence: TGTGCCAGCAGACCTACCGGCCAAGAGACCCAGTACTTC. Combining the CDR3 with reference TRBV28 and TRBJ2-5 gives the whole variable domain DVKVTQSSRYLVKRTGEKVFLECVQDMDHENMFWYRQDPGLGLRLIYFSYDVKMKEKGDIPEGYSVSREKKERFSLILESASTNQTSMYLCASRPTGQETQYFGPGTRLLVL.